Given below is one TCR beta chain in context. Its antigen is as yet unknown. A much larger clonotype is one base distant, so this may be a read error. This sample was taken from a study of human T cells and chemical hapten exposure. Broader study findings: PT1 expanded TCR counts and patch test score were linked, and their correlation was positive.

V lost 6 bases, J lost 0 bases, and 3 bases stayed unmatched. The CDR3 consists of 14 residues. TCRdb re-derived calls from the RACE reads in MiXCR, one entry per CDR3 protein. The sample gives about 340,000 distinct CDR3 sequences, approximately 6.3% of which show up once; approximately 8.9% is in the top ten. The time point is: patch test 1, 2 weeks after DPC sensitization. Documented treatment: therapeutic diphenylcyclopropenone sensitization with weekly scalp DPC. Alopecia patients, 18 to 70 years old and DPC-suitable, served as donors. This specimen was whole blood, taken in connection with sensitization to the hapten diphenylcyclopropenone (DPC). The V gene is TRBV12-3 or TRBV12-4, the J gene TRBJ2-3; 7 nucleotides line up with TRBD1. This TCR was sampled from a woman aged 18-29 years with alopecia areata. Some clones in this sample may be carry-over from other donors' samples. The CDR3 bases are TGTGCCAGCAGCGAGGGGGCTAGCACAGATACGCAGTATTTT. It yields the protein CASSEGASTDTQYF.